This passage covers 3 T cell receptor beta chains from one sample sequenced in a study of blood T cell repertoires in COVID-19. Repertoires were generated with immunoSEQ multiplex PCR, while TCRdb's copy carries only in-frame clones and drops some. The sample gives fewer than 250,000 clones, around four fifths of which show up once; approximately 4.5% is in the top ten. Sequenced sample: peripheral blood. Receptors were obtained from a woman in her 70s with acute or convalescent COVID-19.

This clone came up a few times. The V and J genes are TRBV14 and TRBJ2-7; a possible D gene is TRBD2 (6 bases). The V and J ends lost 4 bases and 0 bases respectively, with 7 bases between them. The CDR3 has 13 residues. Germline V gene data show CDR1 as SGHDN and CDR2 as FVKESK. The CDR3 protein is CASSRDSSYEQYF. The CDR3 DNA reads TGTGCCAGCAGCCGGGACTCCTCCTACGAGCAGTACTTC.

V gene TRBV10-3 combines with J gene TRBJ1-1; D might be TRBD1 (6 bases). This CDR3 spans 13 amino acids. CDR1 is ENHRY and CDR2 is SYGVKD in the germline V gene. Trimming left V 5 bases short and J 3 bases short, with 10 bases between. CDR3 sequence reads: CAISTQGDTEAFF. The CDR3 bases are TGTGCCATCAGTACACAGGGAGACACTGAAGCTTTCTTT.

This chain links TRBV7-9 with TRBJ1-6; the D gene is possibly TRBD1 (5 bases). V lost 5 bases to trimming and J lost 5 bases, with 16 bases between them. Germline loops: CDR1 SEHNR, CDR2 FQNEAQ (reference sequence). The CDR3 is 16 residues long. CDR3 in DNA: TGTGCCAGCAGCGCGAGCCGGGACTTCAATAATTCACCCCTCCACTTT. This encodes CASSASRDFNNSPLHF.